A single TCR beta chain is shown here with its context. Its antigen is unknown. Per-base quality was not reported, and no clone a single base away is much larger than it. Libraries were made using the immunoSEQ multiplex PCR assay. For the multiplex PCR, a mixture combining 60 forward primers for TCR Vbeta segments and 13 reverse primers for TCR Jbeta segments was used. The CDR3 region of rearranged TCR beta genes was amplified from genomic DNA by a multiplex PCR assay. On the Illumina HiSeq System, the amplified TCR beta libraries were sequenced as 87-base-pair reads. In the paper's pipeline: A later analysis counted tens of millions of unique TCR beta chains across the 650 to 800 repertoires, and some 12 million of these chains were shared by at least two donors. Raw reads were error-corrected and collapsed into unique sequences by a nearest-neighbor algorithm in which closely related sequences were merged to remove PCR and sequencing errors. Alignment of CDR3 sequences to IMGT reference sequences was used to assign V, D and J gene segments. For a sequence to be retained, a match of at least six nucleotides was required to both a V gene segment and a J gene segment. A rearrangement counted as productive if the CDR3 had no stop codons and remained in frame with V and J, and every other rearrangement counted as non-productive. CDR3 was defined by IMGT convention, running from the second conserved V-encoded cysteine to the conserved J-encoded phenylalanine. Sequences without an unambiguous match to a single V gene segment were excluded from the earlier analysis of 450 to 750 of the donors. In an earlier analysis of around 590 of the donors, a V segment was called functional when productive rearrangements were above 56.7%, and segregating when the standard deviation between donors exceeded 5%. To diagnose cytomegalovirus status from the catalog of TCR beta chain sequences, a statistical classification framework was built. V and J gene assignment, in a later analysis, came from comparing TCR nucleotide sequences with IMGT/GENE-DB human TR gene sequences. The TCRdist pipeline was used in a later analysis to assign CDR3 sequences and most-parsimonious VDJ recombination scenarios. A later analysis defined each TCR beta chain by its CDR3 amino acid sequence plus V-gene family, and excluded reads lacking a unique V-gene family. In a later analysis, 450 to 600 highly shared, low-generation-probability nucleotide sequences were removed to address suspected cross-contamination and a sequencing artifact. In a later analysis, a clonal expansion index for each public chain was calculated from normalized within-repertoire ranks of inferred template counts. Generation probabilities in a later analysis came from a VDJ recombination model fitted to out-of-frame rearrangements, and those results were checked against IGoR. In a later analysis, hypergeometric tests were used to score TCR-TCR, TCR-HLA and TCR-CMV co-occurrence, with a repertoire-size bias correction applied to TCR pairs. A later analysis estimated false discovery rates by permuting HLA or CMV assignments 20 times. In a later analysis, co-occurring TCRs were grouped with DBSCAN, and TCRdist sequence similarity was added when clustering was performed within HLA-allele-positive subsets. Repertoires with fewer than 30,000 or more than 120,000 public chains, plus five repertoires with anomalous nucleotide sharing, were excluded from co-occurrence clustering. In its TCRdb copy, this immuneACCESS table keeps in-frame sequences only and misses some clones. Where compared with another copy, unresolved V genes explain less than half of these, and the others have no known cause. V and J calls and clone size are copied from that table; D and trimming were computed from the DNA. This sample is represented by 90,000 or so clones; about four fifths of them were singletons. Clones ranked in the top ten supply approximately 3.6% of the sample.

Spanning cysteine to phenylalanine, the CDR3 consists of 18 amino acids. Only CDR3 DNA is held: 54 bases, read in frame from base 1. At the junction V is shortened by 2 bases and J by 3 bases, with 17 bases in between. Reading the germline V gene (reference sequence) gives CDR1 SEHNR and CDR2 FQNEAQ. The cohort comprised several hundred healthy bone marrow donors. At the time of sampling, all cohort members were nominally healthy, though unrecorded immune exposures were likely present. The donor was CMV seropositive and was included in the group of 250 to 300 seropositive cohort members. Each donor provided a peripheral blood sample, and peripheral blood mononuclear cells were used for TCR beta sequencing. Genomic DNA extraction from the blood cell samples was performed with the Qiagen DNeasy Blood Extraction Kit. This sample is drawn from a study of cytomegalovirus exposure and HLA in healthy donors (dated by TCRdb to 2016 to 2017). General notes on the study: An earlier analysis of fewer than 750 of the donors reported approximately 300 Gb of sequence data and 90 million to 120 million unique TCR beta sequences obtained from around 170 million T cells. An early release covering over 500 HLA-typed donors comprised about 310 gigabases of sequencing data and 65 million to 100 million unique TCR sequences. Among the roughly 400 genotyped donors, roughly 80% belonged to the genetic ancestry cluster associated with self-reported Caucasian donors. The study aimed to test whether cataloging public T cell receptors could reveal signatures of past pathogen exposure. The study used immunosequencing to profile the T cell repertoires of around 600 subjects and linked those repertoires to cytomegalovirus serostatus. Besides the first cohort of around 700 subjects, a separate validation cohort made up of 120 different subjects was used. To predict cytomegalovirus infection status, the study brought together high-throughput TCR immunosequencing, statistical association of individual TCRs with disease status, and machine learning. A later analysis re-analyzed previously published TCR beta repertoires from 666 donors and added high-resolution HLA genotyping to study TCR occurrence patterns. Rather than using new phenotypic data, the later analysis identified candidate immune exposures from TCR beta sequences and from how often those sequences occurred across donors. In an earlier analysis of 500 to 650 of the donors, high-throughput TCR beta sequencing was used to judge whether each TCR beta V gene segment behaved as functional or pseudogenic. Alongside the repertoire data, information on donor age, sex, ethnicity and CMV serostatus was compiled. A later genetic analysis used genome-wide SNP genotypes for about 65% of the roughly 670 donors, treating that subset as a discovery cohort. All discovery cohort repertoires had been generated using a single sequencing platform. Both class I and class II loci were covered by HLA typing, at four-digit resolution. Typing coverage differed by locus: A, B, C, DRB1 and DQB1 were typed in roughly 620-630 donors, DQA1 in 500 to 550, DPA1 in nearly 610, and DPB1 in roughly 450. A few DR-DQ haplotypes were treated as single units for association and clustering because of strong linkage in the cohort. Among 300 to 500 genotyped donors of the cohort, an average of approximately 240,000 unique TCR beta nucleotide sequences was sequenced per donor, of which approximately 18% were non-productive. Broader findings and caveats from the paper: CMV serostatus was the only immune exposure information available for the cohort. In a later analysis, most CMV-associated TCR beta chains were found to appear HLA-restricted, with HLA associations seemingly driven largely by CMV exposure. Because counts were too low, 15 or so rarely observed V segments, including chromosome 9 orphons, were excluded from the earlier analysis of about 500 of the donors. Some IMGT-functional V segments, including TRBV6-2 and TRBV6-3, could not be told apart with the 87-base-pair reads, so those segments were excluded. Cytomegalovirus status was reported to be diagnosed by the classifier with high specificity and sensitivity in both the original and validation cohorts. In a later analysis, HLA-associated TCR beta chains were found to be more clonally expanded and to have lower generation probabilities than equally common non-associated chains. Assigning TCR associations to individual alleles was difficult when HLA alleles, especially DR and DQ, strongly co-occurred. At a false discovery rate of 0.05, a later analysis linked 15,000 to 20,000 TCR beta sequences to specific HLA alleles. In an earlier analysis of some 500 of the donors, most TCR beta V segments were observed in productive rearrangements about 90% or about 30% of the time, broadly matching IMGT annotations. The cohort was sequenced for TCR beta chains only, and without alpha or paired-chain data the features that could be detected were limited. A few of the identified cytomegalovirus-associated TCR beta chains were confirmed in vitro to be specific for cytomegalovirus antigens. In a later analysis, TCR association rates were found to vary across HLA loci, with the most associated TCRs seen for DRB1 alleles and the fewest for HLA-C alleles. Because some donors lacked HLA typing at each locus, the association tests relied only on the typed subset. Several of the top co-occurrence clusters appeared to be linked to parvovirus B19, influenza, CMV and Epstein-Barr virus, according to a later analysis. In a later genetic analysis, a missense DCLRE1C variant was associated with V-gene and J-gene trimming of TCR beta chains, and the association was replicated in an independent cohort. A group of highly shared sequence variants was considered likely to be a technical artifact of the sequencing pipeline. A further reported finding was that TCR beta sequences accurately predicted the HLA-A and HLA-B alleles for most subjects in the first cohort. According to the authors, the approach could potentially be generalized to other disease states and immunological phenotypes. Linkage disequilibrium might explain the correlated functional status among segregating V segments, but an unknown experimental factor could not be excluded. Most TCR sequences were seen in very few donors, while some public TCRs were found in many individuals. Sequencing depth was assumed to be roughly uniform across donors in the presence/absence analyses, though that assumption may not hold. Compared with the 666-donor mean, donors in an Asian-associated ancestry cluster had fewer N-insertions in productive TCRs, according to a later genetic analysis. The study listed 164 TCR beta chains as associated with cytomegalovirus.

The TCR sequence derives from a man younger than 45 in good health and CMV-seropositive. Sequencing was done on a sample of PBMCs. Rearrangement joined TRBV7-9 to TRBJ2-6; a weak D assignment points to TRBD2 (6 bases agree). CDR3 loop: CASSLRRGVVFGANVLTF. Read as DNA, the sequence is TGTGCCAGCAGCTTAAGGAGGGGCGTCGTCTTTGGGGCCAACGTCCTGACTTTC.